The 13 T cell receptor beta chains below were found in one sample sequenced in a study of T cells in Graves' hyperthyroidism and ophthalmopathy (dated by TCRdb to the late 2010s). Library method: multiplex PCR. TCRdb shows the sequencer as Illumina HiSeq 2000. Amplification of TCR beta CDR3 regions was carried out from RNA transcripts. For the first round of RT-PCR on the TCR CDR3, the HTBI primer set was used together with the Qiagen OneStep RT-PCR kit. TCRdb handled the public reads itself, with Q25 trimming in fastp and clone calling in MiXCR, and kept productive beta chains. CDR3 protein sequences are deduplicated, and each keeps its most common genes and DNA. In all, the sample holds 400,000 to 450,000 distinct CDR3 sequences, and around 15% of those were seen once. The ten largest clones take up approximately 13% of the sample. Source material: blood. The receptors were sampled from a man in his late teens or twenties with Graves' ophthalmopathy.

To note about this clonotype: A much larger clone sits a single nucleotide away, making a read error possible. The gene calls are TRBV5-6 and TRBJ2-7; D gene uncertain. The J call may be incorrect, as the DNA end agrees better with TRBJ2-1. The CDR3 sequence is 12 residues long. CDR1 is SGHDT, CDR2 YYEEEE, per germline. CDR3: CASSLQFYEQFF. In DNA, the CDR3 is TGTGCCAGCAGCCTACAGTTCTACGAGCAGTTCTTC.

This clonotype has ten or more counts. The chain couples TRBV7-2 to TRBJ2-5; 11 bases align to TRBD2. Germline CDR1 is SGHTA and CDR2 is FQGNSA. V lost 5 bases to trimming and J lost 5 bases; unmatched junction nucleotides: 13. This CDR3 is built from 17 residues. The CDR3 sequence: CASSPAALAGGSETQYF. The CDR3 DNA is TGTGCCAGCAGCCCGGCGGCGCTAGCGGGGGGATCTGAGACCCAGTACTTC.

This clonotype was counted a few times. V is TRBV29-1 and J is TRBJ2-1, with D possibly TRBD1 on 6 matching bases. The CDR3 runs to 16 residues. Looked up from germline, CDR1 is SQVTM and CDR2 is ANQGSEA. V shed 6 bases and J shed 1 base, with 19 bases lying between them. Here the CDR3 reads CSVIAPGTNSYNEQFF. In DNA, the CDR3 is TGCAGCGTGATCGCTCCCGGGACAAATTCCTACAATGAGCAGTTCTTC.

The genes are TRBV7-6 and TRBJ2-5; tentatively, D is TRBD1 (6 bases). The CDR3 is made up of 14 amino acids. The V end was cut by 4 bases, the J end by 0 bases, with 9 bases between. Germline loops: CDR1 SGHVS, CDR2 FNYEAQ. CDR3 amino acids: CASSSRGYQETQYF. The CDR3 DNA sequence: TGTGCCAGCAGCTCTAGGGGGTACCAAGAGACCCAGTACTTC.

This clonotype has at least ten counts. The chain combines TRBV6-1 with TRBJ1-2; the match to TRBD1 covers 10 bases. The junction had 8 bases not matched to a gene; V was cut back by 6 bases and J by 4 bases. This CDR3 region has 15 residues. The V gene's germline CDR1 is MNHNS and CDR2 SASEGT. CDR3 in DNA: TGTGCCAGCAGCCTGGGACAGGGGCAGGGCTATGGCTACACCTTC. Protein product: CASSLGQGQGYGYTF.

The J gene is TRBJ2-1, the V gene TRBV9; TRBD1 matches 8 bases. Germline CDR1 SGDLS, CDR2 YYNGEE. V lost 0 bases and J lost 1; bases outside the gene matches: 3. The CDR3 sequence is 16 residues long. This CDR3 reads CASSVGGQGSYNEQFF. The CDR3 DNA reads TGTGCCAGCAGCGTAGGTGGACAGGGATCCTACAATGAGCAGTTCTTC.

At least ten counts were recorded for this clonotype. CDR3 region: CASSRRTRLAGEETQYF. The DNA for the CDR3 is TGTGCCAGCAGCCGGAGGACGCGCCTAGCGGGAGAGGAGACCCAGTACTTC. The chain couples TRBV6-1 to TRBJ2-5; 10 bases line up with TRBD2. The CDR3 runs to 17 residues. V lost 6 bases and J lost 5; bases outside the gene matches: 15. Germline CDR1 MNHNS, CDR2 SASEGT.

The chain couples TRBV19 to TRBJ2-1; the match to TRBD2 covers 14 bases. The CDR3 is 13 residues long. Looked up from germline, CDR1 is LNHDA and CDR2 is SQIVND (reference sequence). The V and J ends lost 8 bases and 9 bases, in that order; junction bases with no gene match: 3. The CDR3 DNA reads as TGTGCCAGTGGGACTAGCGGGGGCCGTGAGCAGTTCTTC. Its translation is CASGTSGGREQFF. The variable domain in full, with the rest retrieved from reference TRBV19 and TRBJ2-1, is DGGITQSPKYLFRKEGQNVTLSCEQNLNHDAMYWYRQDPGQGLRLIYYSQIVNDFQKGDIAEGYSVSREKKESFPLTVTSAQKNPTAFYLCASGTSGGREQFFGPGTRLTVL.

The rearrangement uses TRBV20-1 and TRBJ2-7, with 13 bases lining up with TRBD2. Germline CDR1 reads DFQATT; CDR2 reads SNEGSKA (reference sequence). This CDR3 is built from 15 residues. With V trimmed by 5 bases and J by 2 bases, 6 bases remained unmatched. CDR3 region: CSALPGTSGTYEQYF. CDR3 sequence (DNA): TGCAGTGCTCTACCCGGGACTAGCGGGACCTACGAGCAGTACTTC.

The sample holds many counts of this clonotype. The V and J genes are TRBV3-1 and TRBJ1-2, with TRBD1 as a possible D gene (5 bases). V was trimmed by 5 bases and J by 5 bases, leaving 21 bases between them. The CDR3 runs to 16 residues. Germline lookup yields CDR1 LGHDT and CDR2 YNNKEL (reference sequence). The DNA of the CDR3 is TGTGCCAGCAGCAAAGCGCCGGGGGAACCTACATATGGCTACACCTTC. Translation: CASSKAPGEPTYGYTF.

This clonotype was detected many times. The chain carries TRBV5-1 and TRBJ2-7, with TRBD2 identical over 8 bases. After removal of 4 bases from V and 3 bases from J, the junction contained 9 bases not matched to a gene. The CDR3 is made up of 15 amino acids. The germline V gene has CDR1 SGHRS and CDR2 YFSETQ. For the CDR3, the DNA is TGCGCCAGCAGCCCTACAGTAGCGGGGTACTACGAGCAGTACTTC. It specifies CASSPTVAGYYEQYF.

This clonotype appeared once. At one boundary the junction diverges from the germline segment, which might be a read error. The V call is TRBV27, the J call TRBJ2-7; 7 nucleotides align to TRBD2. The germline CDR1 and CDR2 sequences are MNHEY and SMNVEV (reference sequence). This CDR3 spans 17 amino acids. CDR3 region: CASGLGRTRGFGGEQYF. The CDR3 coding sequence is TGTGCCAGCGGTTTAGGCAGGACTAGGGGTTTCGGGGGCGAGCAGTACTTC.

This clonotype was observed a handful of times. Given a much more abundant clone one base away, this may be a read error. The chain couples TRBV28 to TRBJ1-1; a possible D gene is TRBD1 (6 bases). CDR1 and CDR2 from the germline V gene are MDHEN and SYDVKM. The CDR3 extends over 16 amino acids. The ends were cut back, 11 bases at V and 2 bases at J, with 24 bases in the middle. CDR3 sequence (DNA): TGTGCCGGCATCCGAGGGGGAGCTTGGGTAAACACTGAAGCTTTCTTT. It yields the protein CAGIRGGAWVNTEAFF.